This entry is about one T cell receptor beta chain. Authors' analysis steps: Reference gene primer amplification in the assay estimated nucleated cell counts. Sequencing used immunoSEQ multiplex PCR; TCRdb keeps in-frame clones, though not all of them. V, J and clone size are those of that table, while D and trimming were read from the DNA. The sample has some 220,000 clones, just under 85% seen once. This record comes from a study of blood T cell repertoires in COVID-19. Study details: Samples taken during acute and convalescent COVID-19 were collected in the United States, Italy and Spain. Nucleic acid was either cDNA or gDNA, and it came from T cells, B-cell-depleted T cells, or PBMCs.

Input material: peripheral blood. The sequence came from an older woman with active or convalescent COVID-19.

CDR3: CASRPSVAGGYNEQFF. The CDR3, as DNA: TGTGCCAGCAGACCCTCGGTAGCGGGGGGATACAATGAGCAGTTCTTC. The chain carries TRBV28 and TRBJ2-1; TRBD2 matches 10 bases. The germline V gene encodes CDR1 MDHEN and CDR2 SYDVKM. The CDR3 spans 16 residues. V shed 6 bases, J shed 4 bases, and the junction held 9 bases outside the gene matches.